What follows describes a single T cell receptor (beta chain). The sample originates from a study of shared T cell receptors in the human thymus. The CDR3 has 15 residues. Germline CDR1 is SGHRS and CDR2 is YFSETQ. V dropped 6 bases and J dropped 0; count of bases not matched to a gene: 5. The assay was immunoSEQ multiplex PCR, and TCRdb's table has in-frame clones only and misses some. In the table there are hundreds of thousands of clones, around 87% of which are singletons. This sample also appeared in a second study, on human thymus T cells.

The TCR was taken from a boy under three years old with a congenital heart defect. The sample comprised thymocytes. This chain joins TRBV5-1 and TRBJ2-3, with 9 bases matching TRBD2. The CDR3 sequence is CASKVAGVSTDTQYF. In DNA, the CDR3 is TGCGCCAGCAAGGTAGCGGGAGTAAGCACAGATACGCAGTATTTT.